The 4 T cell receptor beta chains below were found in one sample sequenced in a study of shared clonotypes between healthy human individuals. Only in-frame clones appear in the TCRdb table, and some are missing; sequencing was by immunoSEQ multiplex PCR. The sample contains 2 million to 3 million clones, 80% to 95% of which appear only once. The sample comprised naive CD4+ T cells from PBMCs. Subset in this sample: CD45RA+ positively selected. The receptors were gathered from a man between 18 and 35 years old in good health. Some clones in this sample may be carry-over from other donors' samples.

This chain uses TRBV5-1 with TRBJ2-5; perhaps TRBD2 as D (5 bases). CDR1 and CDR2 (germline): SGHRS, YFSETQ. V was shortened by 4 bases and J by 4 bases, with 14 bases between the two germline ends. The CDR3 extends over 14 amino acids. CDR3 coding DNA: TGCGCCAGCAGCCCCGAACTAGGCCCAGAGACCCAGTACTTC. Its protein is CASSPELGPETQYF.

The V gene is TRBV7-8, the J gene TRBJ2-5; 9 nucleotides match TRBD2. Per germline, CDR1 SGHVS and CDR2 FQNEAQ. This CDR3 is built from 20 residues. The trim removed 2 bases at V and 5 bases at J, leaving 21 bases unmatched. CDR3 sequence reads: CASSLPSSVGLAFEAETQYF. CDR3 DNA sequence: TGTGCCAGCAGCTTACCCTCTTCGGTGGGACTAGCATTCGAGGCGGAGACCCAGTACTTC.

The chain employs TRBV10-3 and TRBJ2-5, with 13 bases matching TRBD2. The CDR3 has 16 residues. In germline, CDR1 is ENHRY, CDR2 SYGVKD. V dropped 8 bases and J dropped 1; count of bases not matched to a gene: 7. The CDR3 protein is CAIAEGLAGTQETQYF. The CDR3 nucleotides are TGTGCCATCGCAGAGGGACTAGCGGGAACCCAAGAGACCCAGTACTTC.

The chain carries TRBV4-3 and TRBJ2-5; 11 bases agree with TRBD2. The assigned J gene may be wrong: the sequence end matches TRBJ2-7 better. This CDR3 comprises 16 residues. CDR1 and CDR2 from the germline V gene are LGHNA and YSLEER. CDR3 residues: CASSQIAGGPSYEQYF. CDR3 DNA sequence: TGCGCCAGCAGCCAGATAGCGGGAGGGCCATCCTACGAGCAGTACTTC.